The TCR beta chain described here comes from a study of glioma-infiltrating T cells. The iRepertoire nested amplicon-rescue multiplex PCR amplified TCR alpha and beta CDR3s from RNA. A single record per CDR3 protein comes from TCRdb applying MiXCR to the multiplex PCR reads. The sample holds approximately 400,000 distinct CDR3 sequences, around 38% seen once. This TCR was sampled from a human donor with low-grade glioma or glioblastoma, undergoing nonglioma brain surgery, or in good health (not recorded which). Sequencing was done on a sample of glioma tissue, nonneoplastic brain tissue, or PBMCs (not recorded which).

The CDR3 nucleotides are TGCAGTGCTGAAGCGGGAGGAAGGATCGAGCAGTACTTC. It is translated as CSAEAGGRIEQYF. V is TRBV20-1 and J is TRBJ2-7, with 9 bases fitting TRBD2. Looked up from germline, CDR1 is DFQATT and CDR2 is SNEGSKA (reference sequence). CDR3 length equals 13 residues. Trimming cost V 5 bases and J 6 bases; bases outside gene matches: 8.